These 10 T cell receptor beta chains share one sample of origin, sequenced in a study of blood T cell repertoires in COVID-19 (dated by TCRdb to about 2020). Libraries came from the immunoSEQ multiplex PCR assay. Sourced from immuneACCESS, this table was stored by TCRdb with only in-frame sequences that have V and J called. A share of the clones is absent; for the studies checked, an unresolved V gene accounts for under half, and the remainder has no known explanation. Counted in this sample were hundreds of thousands of clones; about 91% of them appeared once. Clones ranked in the top ten supply roughly a tenth of the sample. Source material: PBMCs or T cells enriched from blood (not recorded which). Receptors were obtained from a woman in her forties who had recovered from COVID-19.

The J gene is TRBJ2-7, the V gene TRBV30; D is perhaps TRBD1 (6 bases). The CDR3 runs to 11 residues. Deletions cut 6 bases from V and 6 bases from J, with 12 bases between. From germline, CDR1 is GTSNPN and CDR2 SVGIG (reference sequence). The CDR3, as DNA: TGTGCCTGTGTTCAGGGGACCGAGCAGTACTTC. It translates to CACVQGTEQYF.

The chain is built from TRBV5-1 and TRBJ1-1; TRBD1 is a possible D gene (5 bases). This CDR3 comprises 14 residues. The germline V gene encodes CDR1 SGHRS and CDR2 YFSETQ. Deletions cut 4 bases from V and 0 bases from J, with 10 bases between. In DNA form, the CDR3 reads TGCGCCAGCAGCCCGACAGTCATGAACACTGAAGCTTTCTTT. Translating gives CASSPTVMNTEAFF.

The chain combines TRBV27 with TRBJ2-7, with TRBD1 as a possible D gene (6 bases). Trimming cost V 3 bases and J 4 bases, with 16 bases left between them. Germline V gene data show CDR1 as MNHEY and CDR2 as SMNVEV (reference sequence). CDR3 size: 15 residues. The CDR3 is CASSLGHPLGYEQYF. The CDR3 DNA is TGTGCCAGCAGTTTGGGACATCCCTTGGGATACGAGCAGTACTTC.

The rearrangement links TRBV4-1 to TRBJ1-1; the match to TRBD1 covers 7 bases. The V gene end was trimmed by 3 bases and the J gene end by 0 bases; junction bases not matched to a gene: 10. This CDR3 contains 17 residues. In germline, CDR1 is MGHRA, CDR2 YSYEKL. CDR3 sequence: CASSQRDSEGLNTEAFF. The CDR3 nucleotides read TGCGCCAGCAGCCAGAGGGACAGCGAGGGACTGAACACTGAAGCTTTCTTT.

The V gene is TRBV7-8, the J gene TRBJ2-3; TRBD1 aligns across 9 bases. Germline CDR1 reads SGHVS; CDR2 reads FQNEAQ. The CDR3 spans 16 residues. The V gene end was trimmed by 3 bases and the J gene end by 0 bases; junction bases not matched to a gene: 4. The CDR3 bases are TGTGCCAGCAGCTTCATACAGGGGGCTAGCACAGATACGCAGTATTTT. Its protein is CASSFIQGASTDTQYF.

J is TRBJ2-7 and V is TRBV28; 7 bases agree with TRBD2. V was pared by 5 bases and J by 5 bases, with 15 bases of the junction left unmatched. Germline values: CDR1 MDHEN, CDR2 SYDVKM. CDR3 length equals 16 residues. The CDR3 loop reads CASSELAGAPLDEQYF. In DNA, the CDR3 is TGTGCCAGCAGTGAGCTGGCGGGAGCCCCCCTGGACGAGCAGTACTTC.

This sequence joins TRBV19 and TRBJ1-2; TRBD1 agrees at 10 bases. Unmatched junction bases numbered 3, after V lost 4 bases and J lost 7 bases. Germline CDR1 LNHDA, CDR2 SQIVND (reference sequence). This CDR3 spans 13 amino acids. The CDR3 spells CASSTGTGVGYTF. The CDR3 DNA reads TGTGCCAGTAGTACCGGGACAGGGGTTGGCTACACCTTC.

The V call is TRBV28, the J call TRBJ2-3, with 8 bases matching TRBD2. The germline gives CDR1 MDHEN, CDR2 SYDVKM. The CDR3 runs to 13 residues. After removal of 8 bases from V and 1 base from J, the junction contained 2 bases not matched to a gene. The CDR3 DNA follows: TGTGCCAGCCTACTAGCGGGCACAGATACGCAGTATTTT. This codes for CASLLAGTDTQYF.

The V call is TRBV6-5, the J call TRBJ1-1; D gene uncertain. The V end was cut by 6 bases, the J end by 2 bases, with 16 bases between. The CDR3 sequence is 15 residues long. CDR1 is MNHEY and CDR2 is SVGAGI in the germline V gene. The CDR3 DNA reads as TGTGCCAGCAGCGTACGATGGGGAGGAAACACTGAAGCTTTCTTT. Its translation is CASSVRWGGNTEAFF.

The chain uses TRBV9 and TRBJ1-1; maybe TRBD1 (6 bases). CDR1 and CDR2 from the germline V gene are SGDLS and YYNGEE. Deletions cut 4 bases from V and 2 bases from J, with 18 bases between. The CDR3 has 16 amino acids. The CDR3: CASSPGTSMTNTEAFF. CDR3 nucleotide sequence: TGTGCCAGCAGCCCTGGGACAAGCATGACAAACACTGAAGCTTTCTTT.